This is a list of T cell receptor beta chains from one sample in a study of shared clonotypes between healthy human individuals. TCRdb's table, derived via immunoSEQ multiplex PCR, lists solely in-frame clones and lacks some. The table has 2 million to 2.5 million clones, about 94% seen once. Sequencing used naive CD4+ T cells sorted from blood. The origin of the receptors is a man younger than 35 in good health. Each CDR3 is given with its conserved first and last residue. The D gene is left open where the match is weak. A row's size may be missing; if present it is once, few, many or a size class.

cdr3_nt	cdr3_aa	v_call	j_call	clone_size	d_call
TGTGCCTGGAGTGTACCGCGGTCGGCTCAGATTAACTCTGGCTACACCTTC	CAWSVPRSAQINSGYTF	TRBV30	TRBJ1-2	.	.
TGTGCCAGCAGCTTAGATGTCCGAGGGGCCTCCTACGAGCAGTACTTC	CASSLDVRGASYEQYF	TRBV7-2	TRBJ2-7	.	.
TGTGCCAGCAGTTATGGGACAGACAATTCACCCCTCCACTTT	CASSYGTDNSPLHF	TRBV6-5	TRBJ1-6	.	TRBD1
TGTGCCAGCTCACCACTTCTCCGGGACTCCTTTTCCACAGATACGCAGTATTTT	CASSPLLRDSFSTDTQYF	TRBV18	TRBJ2-3	.	.
TGTGCCAGCAGTACTAGCGGGAGGTTCTACGAGCAGTACTTC	CASSTSGRFYEQYF	TRBV2	TRBJ2-7	.	TRBD2
TGTGCCAGCAGTATAAGCTCCTATAATTCACCCCTCCACTTT	CASSISSYNSPLHF	TRBV28	TRBJ1-6	few	.
TGTGCCAGCAGTTCACGGACAGGGGGCGAGGCTGAAGCTTTCTTT	CASSSRTGGEAEAFF	TRBV27	TRBJ1-1	.	TRBD1
TGTGCCAGTAGTATTCGGGCAGGGGTTGGCTACGAGCAGTACTTC	CASSIRAGVGYEQYF	TRBV19	TRBJ2-7	.	.
TGTGCCAGCAGTTACGGGACAGGCACCCAAGAGACCCAGTACTTC	CASSYGTGTQETQYF	TRBV6-5	TRBJ2-5	.	TRBD1
TGTGCCAGCAGCAGACCGGGACTAGACGAGCAGTACTTC	CASSRPGLDEQYF	TRBV7-8	TRBJ2-7	.	TRBD2
TGCGCCAGCAGCCAAGCACCAGAGACGAGAGCTTTCTTT	CASSQAPETRAFF	TRBV4-1	TRBJ1-1	.	.
TGTGCCAGCAGTCTAGGATCCGGCCTCGAGACCCAGTACTTC	CASSLGSGLETQYF	TRBV25-1	TRBJ2-5	.	.
TGTGCCAGCAGCGACCTAGACAGGGGTGGAGGCTACACCTTC	CASSDLDRGGGYTF	TRBV7-3	TRBJ1-2	.	TRBD1
TGCGCCAGCAGCCAAGACCCCCTCCCTAACAATGAGCAGTTCTTC	CASSQDPLPNNEQFF	TRBV4-1	TRBJ2-1	.	.
TGTGCCAGCAGCCGGGTGGGGCCGATTGATACGCAGTATTTT	CASSRVGPIDTQYF	TRBV7-2	TRBJ2-3	.	.
TGCGCCAGCAGCCGGGTCGAGACGCAAGCCGGGGAGCTGTTTTTT	CASSRVETQAGELFF	TRBV5-1	TRBJ2-2	.	.
TGTGCCAGCTCACCATCTTCAGGGGGCGACTATGGCTACACCTTC	CASSPSSGGDYGYTF	TRBV18	TRBJ1-2	.	TRBD1
TGTGCCAGCAGTCTAGCGGGGGGGACCTACAATGAGCAGTTCTTC	CASSLAGGTYNEQFF	TRBV25-1	TRBJ2-1	.	TRBD2
TGTGCCAGTAGTTCCCGGACAGTAGAAACCTCTGGAAACACCATATATTTT	CASSSRTVETSGNTIYF	TRBV19	TRBJ1-3	.	.
TGTGCGGGCGGCCGGGGCCTTAGGACCGGGGAGCTGTTTTTT	CAGGRGLRTGELFF	TRBV7-8	TRBJ2-2	.	.
TGTGCCAGCAGCCCCAACAAGAACACTGAAGCTTTCTTT	CASSPNKNTEAFF	TRBV5-6	TRBJ1-1	.	.
TGCGCCAGCAGCTTGGTTCCAGGGGGAACGGAGACCCAGTACTTC	CASSLVPGGTETQYF	TRBV5-1	TRBJ2-5	.	TRBD1
TGTGCCAGCAGTGGCGAAAGCTACGAGCAGTACTTC	CASSGESYEQYF	TRBV6-1	TRBJ2-7	.	.
TGTGCCAGCGCCGAATTCGGGACAGGGGCCTACGAGCAGTACTTC	CASAEFGTGAYEQYF	TRBV18	TRBJ2-7	.	TRBD1
TGCGCCAGCAGCGCCCGGGACCCGTTCTTCACAGATACGCAGTATTTT	CASSARDPFFTDTQYF	TRBV4-1	TRBJ2-3	once	.
TGCGCCAGCAGCCAAGTCGGGGTAGCTACAGATACGCAGTATTTT	CASSQVGVATDTQYF	TRBV4-1	TRBJ2-3	.	.
TGCAGTGCACGAACAGACCACGAGCAGTACTTC	CSARTDHEQYF	TRBV20-1	TRBJ2-7	.	.
TGTGCCAGCAGGTTGGGACAGAACACTGAAGCTTTCTTT	CASRLGQNTEAFF	TRBV7-3	TRBJ1-1	.	.
TGTGCCAGCAGTGACAGACAGGGGGCTGAAGCTTTCTTT	CASSDRQGAEAFF	TRBV6-1	TRBJ1-1	.	TRBD1
TGTGCCAGCAAGGTCGACTCTAACACTGAAGCTTTCTTT	CASKVDSNTEAFF	TRBV28	TRBJ1-1	.	.
TGTGCCAGCAGCCCACAGACCCAGGCGGCTACAGATACGCAGTATTTT	CASSPQTQAATDTQYF	TRBV7-8	TRBJ2-3	.	.
TGTGCCAGCAGCTCTAGTAGGGGCGCCTCCTACAATGAGCAGTTCTTC	CASSSSRGASYNEQFF	TRBV5-4	TRBJ2-1	.	.
TGTGCCAGCAGCCTCGACGGGGGTCGGAACGAGCAGTACTTC	CASSLDGGRNEQYF	TRBV7-9	TRBJ2-7	once	.
TGTGCCAGCGCGCCTCGACTAGCGGGGGGGTTAAATGAGCAGTTCTTC	CASAPRLAGGLNEQFF	TRBV25-1	TRBJ2-1	once	TRBD2
TGTGCCTGGAGTGTAACCCTCAACTATGGCTACACCTTC	CAWSVTLNYGYTF	TRBV30	TRBJ1-2	few	.
TGTGCCAGCAGCCCCTTCGACAGGGACGAAGAGACCCAGTACTTC	CASSPFDRDEETQYF	TRBV5-4	TRBJ2-5	once	TRBD1
TGTGCCTGGAGCCCGCGAAGAGGAGGGGACTTTAGGAATTCACCCCTCCACTTT	CAWSPRRGGDFRNSPLHF	TRBV30	TRBJ1-6	.	.
TGTGCCAGCAGCAAAGGACAGGGAGGTATGGAGACCCAGTACTTC	CASSKGQGGMETQYF	TRBV11-2	TRBJ2-5	.	TRBD1
TGTGCCAGCAGTCCCACAGGGGGCATCTCCTACGAGCAGTACTTC	CASSPTGGISYEQYF	TRBV28	TRBJ2-7	.	TRBD1
TGTGCCAGCAGCTTGAATTGGAGCAATCAGCCCCAGCATTTT	CASSLNWSNQPQHF	TRBV5-6	TRBJ1-5	once	.
TGCGCCAGCAGCCGGGAGGGCGGGGAGCTGTTTTTT	CASSREGGELFF	TRBV5-1	TRBJ2-2	.	TRBD2
TGTGCCAGCAGTCTCGTGCTAGGGTATGGCTACACCTTC	CASSLVLGYGYTF	TRBV28	TRBJ1-2	.	.
TGTGCCAGCAGTCGGAAGGACAAGACCTACGAGCAGTACTTC	CASSRKDKTYEQYF	TRBV6-1	TRBJ2-7	once	.
TGTGCCAGTAGGCCCCATGGAGCGGGGGGGCCCATCGTCTACAATGAGCAGTTCTTC	CASRPHGAGGPIVYNEQFF	TRBV19	TRBJ2-1	.	TRBD2
TGTGCCAGCTCACCGCGGGGCGGGGAGCTGTTTTTT	CASSPRGGELFF	TRBV18	TRBJ2-2	.	.
TGTGCCAGCAGCGTTACAGGCTTTGAGACCCAGTACTTC	CASSVTGFETQYF	TRBV5-5	TRBJ2-5	.	.
TGTGCCAGCATCTCTAGCGGGAGTGCTTCAGATACGCAGTATTTT	CASISSGSASDTQYF	TRBV2	TRBJ2-3	.	TRBD2
TGTGCCAGCAGCTTAGATGGACAGCCCCAGCATTTT	CASSLDGQPQHF	TRBV11-2	TRBJ1-5	.	.
TGCGCCAGCAGCTCCGGGACTAGCGGGGGGTCCTACAATGAGCAGTTCTTC	CASSSGTSGGSYNEQFF	TRBV5-1	TRBJ2-1	.	TRBD2
TGTGCCAGTAGTATTGAGGATACGCAGTATTTT	CASSIEDTQYF	TRBV19	TRBJ2-3	.	.
TGCAGCGTTGAAGCGGGACTTAAGGAACTAGCCAAAAACATTCAGTACTTC	CSVEAGLKELAKNIQYF	TRBV29-1	TRBJ2-4	.	.
TGCGCCAGCAGCTTCCGGGGCGAATTCAACTATGGCTACACCTTC	CASSFRGEFNYGYTF	TRBV5-1	TRBJ1-2	.	.
TGTGCCAGAAGCTTAGATACAGCGTTCGGGTCTTTCTTT	CARSLDTAFGSFF	TRBV7-5	TRBJ1-1	.	.